These 7 T cell receptor beta chains were all obtained from the same sample, sequenced in a study of OX40 agonist ivuxolimab in advanced cancers. Assay: immunoSEQ multiplex PCR; the TCRdb copy retains only in-frame clones and omits some. This table has some 150,000 clones, about 93% appearing once. Sequences were derived from CD4+ or CD8+ T cells sorted from blood, sampled in a trial of the OX40 agonist ivuxolimab. The receptors here all came from an adult with an advanced solid tumor such as melanoma, head and neck, liver or kidney cancer.

The chain couples TRBV7-2 to TRBJ1-3; D gene ambiguous. V was pared by 0 bases and J by 9 bases, with 6 bases between. This CDR3 spans 12 amino acids. Germline CDR1 and CDR2: SGHTA and FQGNSA. DNA for the CDR3: TGTGCCAGCAGCTTAGCGGACGGCACCATATATTTT. It specifies CASSLADGTIYF.

The chain employs TRBV18 and TRBJ1-2; D might be TRBD1 (6 bases). In germline, CDR1 is KGHSH, CDR2 LQKENI. Trimming shortened V by 0 bases and J by 2 bases, and 16 bases separated the two germline ends. The CDR3 is 17 residues long. The CDR3 DNA sequence: TGTGCCAGCTCACCACCCCAGGGACACCAAGCGAACTATGGCTACACCTTC. Translating gives CASSPPQGHQANYGYTF.

This clone appeared a few times. V and J are TRBV5-1 and TRBJ2-3; no clear D. CDR3 length equals 12 residues. V was pared by 4 bases and J by 4 bases, with 7 bases between. Germline CDR1 and CDR2: SGHRS and YFSETQ. The CDR3 sequence is CASSPLPDTQYF. In DNA form, the CDR3 reads TGCGCCAGCAGCCCCCTGCCAGATACGCAGTATTTT.

J is TRBJ2-1 and V is TRBV6-5; D possibly matches TRBD1 or TRBD2 (5 bases each). The CDR3 length is 12 residues. Trimming left V 6 bases short and J 4 bases short, with 7 bases between. In germline, CDR1 is MNHEY, CDR2 SVGAGI. CDR3 amino acids: CASRGEYNEQFF. The CDR3 DNA reads TGTGCCAGCAGGGGGGAATACAATGAGCAGTTCTTC.

This chain links TRBV7-3 with TRBJ2-1, with 10 positions matching TRBD2. V lost 1 base and J lost 4; bases outside the gene matches: 4. CDR3 size: 16 residues. Germline values: CDR1 SGHTA, CDR2 FQGTGA. CDR3 region: CASSLNPSGRYNEQFF. The DNA for the CDR3 is TGTGCCAGCAGCTTAAATCCTAGCGGGAGATACAATGAGCAGTTCTTC. Based on the CDR3 plus reference TRBV7-3 and TRBJ2-1, the full variable domain is GAGVSQTPSNKVTEKGKYVELRCDPISGHTALYWYRQSLGQGPEFLIYFQGTGAADDSGLPNDRFFAVRPEGSVSTLKIQRTERGDSAVYLCASSLNPSGRYNEQFFGPGTRLTVL.

This chain joins TRBV6-6 and TRBJ2-7; D perhaps matches TRBD2 (7 bases). The CDR3 has 15 amino acids. In germline, CDR1 is MNHNY, CDR2 SVGAGI (reference sequence). V dropped 2 bases and J dropped 5 bases, with 16 bases sitting between them. The CDR3 DNA follows: TGTGCCAGCAGTTACGAGGGGACGGGGGGCCACGAGCAGTACTTC. Protein product: CASSYEGTGGHEQYF.

J is TRBJ1-1 and V is TRBV10-2; tentatively, D is TRBD1 (5 bases). The CDR3 totals 13 residues. The germline V gene encodes CDR1 WSHSY and CDR2 SAAADI. The V end lost 2 bases, the J end lost 5 bases, and 9 bases lay between the germline ends. The CDR3 nucleotides are TGCGCCAGCAGTGAGCAGGGTAGGACTGAAGCTTTCTTT. It translates to CASSEQGRTEAFF.